A single sample is the source of the 19 T cell receptor beta chains below, sequenced in a study of regulatory T cells in long-lasting Graves disease. Sequencing libraries for TCR beta were prepared with iRepertoire HTBI primers and Arm-PCR of CDR3 regions. In TCRdb, the multiplex PCR reads were re-called with MiXCR into one record per CDR3 protein. The sample has under 800,000 distinct CDR3 sequences; 16% are singletons. Time point denoted: newly diagnosed GD, antithyroid drugs for less than 3 months. PBMCs were the source of the RNA used for TCR sequencing. These data also formed part of another study, on T cells in Graves' hyperthyroidism and ophthalmopathy.

The sample was peripheral blood mononuclear cells (PBMCs), taken at new diagnosis, from a patient treated with antithyroid drugs. These receptors were obtained from a woman aged 30 to 39 with Graves disease.

This clonotype was seen more than once but under ten times. The rearrangement uses TRBV6-5 and TRBJ2-7, with D unresolved. V lost 4 bases and J lost 4, with 8 bases in between. CDR1 and CDR2 from the germline V gene are MNHEY and SVGAGI. CDR3 length: 12 residues. CDR3 region: CASSSTTYEQYF. CDR3 nucleotides: TGTGCCAGCAGTTCCACGACATACGAGCAGTACTTC.

At least ten counts were recorded for this clonotype. V is TRBV7-8 and J is TRBJ1-2; TRBD1 might be the D (6 bases). Trimming removed 0 bases from V and 7 bases from J, with 9 bases in between. The CDR3 has 13 residues. In germline, CDR1 is SGHVS, CDR2 FQNEAQ. The CDR3 sequence is CASSLAVGAGYTF. The DNA of the CDR3 is TGTGCCAGCAGCTTAGCGGTGGGGGCTGGCTACACCTTC. The entire variable domain, with the rest obtained from reference TRBV7-8 and TRBJ1-2, is as follows: GAGVSQSPRYKVAKRGQDVALRCDPISGHVSLFWYQQALGQGPEFLTYFQNEAQLDKSGLPSDRFFAERPEGSVSTLKIQRTQQEDSAVYLCASSLAVGAGYTFGSGTRLTVV.

The rearrangement uses TRBV27 and TRBJ2-7; D gene ambiguous. With 4 bases removed from V and 3 bases from J, the gap between germline ends came to 13 bases. The CDR3 loop spans 14 amino acids. CDR1 and CDR2 (germline): MNHEY, SMNVEV (reference sequence). CDR3: CASSSSGTRYEQYF. The DNA of the CDR3 is TGTGCCAGCAGTTCCTCCGGAACCCGCTACGAGCAGTACTTC.

This chain uses TRBV2 with TRBJ2-7, with TRBD1 matching over 10 bases. CDR1 is SNHLY, CDR2 FYNNEI, per germline. The CDR3 consists of 15 residues. The ends lost 6 bases at V and 2 bases at J; junction bases unmatched: 7. CDR3 in amino acids: CASRLGQGKAYEQYF. The CDR3 DNA follows: TGTGCCAGCAGACTGGGACAGGGGAAAGCCTACGAGCAGTACTTC.

This clonotype turned up a few times. The gene calls are TRBV30 and TRBJ2-1; 8 positions agree with TRBD2. The CDR3 spans 13 residues. J was trimmed by 3 bases and V by 3 bases; bases with no gene match: 1. Germline V gives CDR1 GTSNPN, CDR2 SVGIG (reference sequence). DNA for the CDR3: TGTGCCTGGAGGCTAGCGGGCTACAATGAGCAGTTCTTC. Protein product: CAWRLAGYNEQFF.

This clonotype appeared a few times. V is TRBV28 and J is TRBJ2-7, with 9 bases identical to TRBD1. Germline V gene lookup returns CDR1 MDHEN and CDR2 SYDVKM. V dropped 5 bases and J dropped 5; count of bases not matched to a gene: 22. The CDR3 contains 19 residues. The CDR3 coding sequence is TGTGCCAGCAGTCCTGGACAGGGGCCTTGGCGGAACGTCGATGACGAGCAGTACTTC. As protein: CASSPGQGPWRNVDDEQYF.

The chain couples TRBV25-1 to TRBJ2-1; TRBD1 aligns across 9 bases. This CDR3 spans 13 amino acids. The ends lost 7 bases at V and 11 bases at J; junction bases unmatched: 9. The V gene's germline CDR1 is MGHDK and CDR2 SYGVNS. The CDR3 bases are TGTGCCAGCATCCTTCCCGGGACAGGGAAGCAGTTCTTC. It codes for CASILPGTGKQFF.

The V call is TRBV7-9, the J call TRBJ2-7, with 10 bases aligning to TRBD2. The V segment lost 7 bases and the J segment 1 base; nucleotides outside the gene matches: 4. The CDR3 runs 14 residues. Germline V gene sequence: CDR1 SEHNR, CDR2 FQNEAQ (reference sequence). In nucleotides, the CDR3 is TGTGCCAGCACCCAGACTAGCGGGTCCTACGAGCAGTACTTC. It codes for CASTQTSGSYEQYF.

This clonotype was counted ten times or more. The chain carries TRBV28 and TRBJ2-1; TRBD1 matches 10 bases. Germline values: CDR1 MDHEN, CDR2 SYDVKM. Trimming cost V 6 bases and J 9 bases; bases outside gene matches: 8. The length of the CDR3 is 14 residues. CDR3 sequence: CASSPRQGASEQFF. CDR3 in DNA: TGTGCCAGCAGCCCCCGACAGGGGGCCAGTGAGCAGTTCTTC. Together with reference TRBV28 and TRBJ2-1, the CDR3 gives the full variable domain: DVKVTQSSRYLVKRTGEKVFLECVQDMDHENMFWYRQDPGLGLRLIYFSYDVKMKEKGDIPEGYSVSREKKERFSLILESASTNQTSMYLCASSPRQGASEQFFGPGTRLTVL.

This clonotype was detected many times. V and J are TRBV7-9 and TRBJ2-5, with TRBD2 matching 10 bases. The germline gives CDR1 SEHNR, CDR2 FQNEAQ (reference sequence). The CDR3 spans 16 residues. The V segment lost 1 base and the J segment 5 bases; nucleotides outside the gene matches: 7. The CDR3 reads CASSLGSTSGMETQYF. DNA for the CDR3: TGTGCCAGCAGCTTAGGGTCTACTAGCGGGATGGAGACCCAGTACTTC.

This clonotype was recorded at least ten times. J is TRBJ2-1 and V is TRBV28, with a possible D match to TRBD1 (9 bases). Germline CDR1 MDHEN, CDR2 SYDVKM. The CDR3 is made up of 19 amino acids. The V end was cut by 1 base, the J end by 2 bases, with 21 bases between. CDR3 in amino acids: CASSLFDSGDREAYNEQFF. The CDR3 coding sequence is TGTGCCAGCAGTTTATTCGATAGCGGGGACAGGGAAGCCTACAATGAGCAGTTCTTC.

This clonotype occurred a few times. The rearrangement uses TRBV5-1 and TRBJ2-3, with D possibly matching TRBD1 (6 bases). Germline CDR1 SGHRS, CDR2 YFSETQ. There are 16 residues in the CDR3. The ends were cut back, 4 bases at V and 2 bases at J, with 17 bases in the middle. CDR3 sequence reads: CASSGNPGTITDTQYF. Written as DNA, the CDR3 is TGCGCCAGCAGCGGGAACCCCGGGACAATCACAGATACGCAGTATTTT.

This clonotype was picked up a small number of times. V is TRBV6-1 and J is TRBJ1-2; TRBD1 matches 8 bases. Per the germline V gene, CDR1 is MNHNS and CDR2 is SASEGT. This CDR3 is built from 13 residues. V shed 6 bases, J shed 8 bases, and the junction held 8 bases outside the gene matches. In DNA form, the CDR3 reads TGTGCCAGCAGGAACCGACAGGGGCACGGCTACACCTTC. The encoded protein is CASRNRQGHGYTF.

This clonotype showed up just a few times. The chain recombines TRBV30 with TRBJ2-7; D may match TRBD1 or TRBD2 (5 bases each). This CDR3 comprises 13 residues. The V gene lost 6 bases and the J gene lost 6 bases, with 18 bases spanning the gap. Germline V CDR1 and CDR2: GTSNPN, SVGIG (reference sequence). The CDR3 loop is CACSYQYGAEQYF. CDR3 sequence (DNA): TGTGCCTGTAGTTACCAATACGGGGCCGAGCAGTACTTC.

This clonotype has just a few counts. The chain employs TRBV11-3 and TRBJ2-2; no clear D gene. The germline V gene has CDR1 SGHNT and CDR2 YENEEA. CDR3 size: 14 residues. Trimming left V 3 bases short and J 2 bases short, with 7 bases between. The CDR3 nucleotides are TGTGCCAGCAGCTTTATCGGAAACACCGGGGAGCTGTTTTTT. The encoded protein is CASSFIGNTGELFF. The whole variable domain, remainder taken from reference TRBV11-3 and TRBJ2-2, is EAGVVQSPRYKIIEKKQPVAFWCNPISGHNTLYWYLQNLGQGPELLIRYENEEAVDDSQLPKDRFSAERLKGVDSTLKIQPAELGDSAVYLCASSFIGNTGELFFGEGSRLTVL.

This clonotype was counted at least ten times. J is TRBJ2-5 and V is TRBV7-9, with TRBD2 matching over 12 bases. Germline CDR1 SEHNR, CDR2 FQNEAQ (reference sequence). The CDR3 consists of 15 residues. Trimming cost V 5 bases and J 5 bases; bases outside gene matches: 6. The chain's CDR3 is CASSPTGTSGETQYF. CDR3 in DNA: TGTGCCAGCAGCCCTACCGGGACTAGCGGGGAGACCCAGTACTTC.

This clonotype has more than one count but fewer than ten. This sequence joins TRBV19 and TRBJ1-4; D is uncertain. V lost 8 bases to trimming and J lost 8 bases, with 15 bases between them. Germline assignment: CDR1 LNHDA and CDR2 SQIVND (reference sequence). The CDR3 runs to 13 residues. CDR3 sequence reads: CASHYMFYEKLFF. The CDR3 nucleotides read TGTGCCAGTCATTATATGTTCTACGAAAAACTGTTTTTT.

Ten or more counts support this clonotype. The rearrangement links TRBV7-2 to TRBJ2-1, with 8 bases identical to TRBD2. Germline CDR1 reads SGHTA; CDR2 reads FQGNSA. This CDR3 region has 15 residues. With V trimmed by 2 bases and J by 9 bases, 9 bases remained unmatched. The CDR3 spells CASSLNHGRASEQFF. In nucleotides, the CDR3 is TGTGCCAGCAGCTTAAATCACGGGAGGGCCTCTGAGCAGTTCTTC.

This sequence joins TRBV15 and TRBJ2-5, with D tentatively TRBD1 (6 bases). The ends were cut back, 5 bases at V and 2 bases at J, with 21 bases in the middle. The CDR3 is 17 residues long. Germline values: CDR1 LNHNV, CDR2 YYDKDF (reference sequence). CDR3 in DNA: TGTGCCACCAGCCTAGGTGGGGGCGCCTATAAGCAAGAGACCCAGTACTTC. It is translated as CATSLGGGAYKQETQYF.